This T cell receptor (beta chain) was identified during a study of CD8 T cells in Susac syndrome. A note on this clonotype: The antigen is not known.

Study findings and constraints: As acknowledged by the study, its TCR sequencing and HLA analysis included a relatively small number of individuals.

The germline gives CDR1 KGHDR, CDR2 SFDVKD. This CDR3 has 15 amino acids. The V end was cut by 7 bases, the J end by 2 bases, with 15 bases between. The authors reverse transcribed roughly 0.5 to 1 ug RNA with random hexamers. The TCR beta CDR3 was amplified by immunoSEQ multiplex PCR across 54 Vbeta, 13 Jbeta. TCRdb reanalysed the immunoSEQ multiplex PCR reads using MiXCR and keeps one entry per CDR3 protein. The repertoire holds roughly 120,000 distinct CDR3 sequences, with 94% as singletons. Sequencing used CD4+ T cells from PBMCs. The TCR sequence derives from a human donor in good health. The V and J genes are TRBV24-1 and TRBJ2-3, with D unclear. The CDR3 protein is CATSSDPGNTDTQYF. CDR3 sequence (DNA): TGTGCCACCAGCTCGGATCCGGGTAACACAGATACGCAGTATTTT.